This T cell receptor beta chain came from a study of vaccination effects on CD4 cells after COVID-19. Concerning this clone itself: The antigen remains undetermined.

Profiled with immunoSEQ multiplex PCR; TCRdb holds only in-frame clones, not every one. Counted here are roughly 24,000 clones, over 75% occurring once; the ten biggest clones make up roughly 21%. The CDR3 runs to 17 residues. CDR1 KGHSY and CDR2 FQNENV come from the germline V gene. V was clipped by 2 bases and J by 2 bases; unmatched bases: 10. Findings and limits, study-wide: Healthy vaccinees' vaccine-induced clones included only 1 of 255 that recognized common cold coronaviruses. Late post-vaccination samples showed marked contraction of infection- and vaccine-induced clones.

CD4+ T cells specific for antigen were expanded with viral peptide pools by the ViraFEST assay before sequencing. Isolating CD4+ T cells followed ten to eleven days of culture. Every participant took two doses of the BNT162b2 or mRNA-1273 vaccine. Half of the medium was exchanged for IL-2 medium on both days 3 and 7. This material consisted of CD4+ T cells from PBMCs cultured with HCoV-NL63 spike peptides, taken after COVID-19 vaccination. The J gene is TRBJ2-5, the V gene TRBV16; 8 nucleotides line up with TRBD2. The source is a human donor who received a COVID-19 vaccine. This CDR3 reads CASSQRPGTSGQETQYF. The DNA for the CDR3 is TGTGCCAGCAGCCAACGACCCGGCACTAGCGGTCAAGAGACCCAGTACTTC.